This T cell receptor (beta chain) was recovered during a study of cytomegalovirus exposure and HLA in healthy donors. Study-wide background: Of the donors genotyped, a few hundred in all, about 80% fell in the Caucasian-associated ancestry cluster.

It was with 60 Vbeta and 13 Jbeta primers that the PCR ran. Method: immunoSEQ multiplex PCR; TCRdb's copy keeps in-frame clones and lacks some. The sample yields roughly 80,000 clones, 70% to 85% seen once. Germline V gene sequence: CDR1 SGHTA, CDR2 FQGNSA. V was trimmed by 0 bases and J by 7 bases, leaving 13 bases between them. The CDR3 is made up of 15 amino acids. General study results and limits: V- and J-gene trimming in TCR beta was tied to a missense DCLRE1C variant by an analysis performed later. In a later analysis, at a false discovery rate of 0.05, roughly 18,000 TCR beta sequences were associated with HLA alleles.

In the case of this clone: The antigen is not known.

This chain links TRBV7-2 with TRBJ2-1, with D perhaps matching TRBD2 (6 bases). The clonotype comes from a man in his fifties or sixties in good health and CMV-seropositive. Sequenced input: PBMCs. CDR3 nucleotides: TGTGCCAGCAGCTTAGCCACGCTTAGCGGTAATGAGCAGTTCTTC. It yields the protein CASSLATLSGNEQFF.